The 14 T cell receptor beta chains below were found in one sample sequenced in a study of shared clonotypes between healthy human individuals. Only in-frame clones appear in the TCRdb table, and some are missing; sequencing was by immunoSEQ multiplex PCR. The profile shows a few million clones, 90% to 96% of them singletons. Sequenced: naive CD4+ T cells sorted from blood. The subset: CD45RA+ positively selected. All receptors derive from a man aged 18 to 29 in good health.

This sequence joins TRBV5-1 and TRBJ1-1, with 7 nucleotides matching TRBD1. This CDR3 has 15 amino acids. J was trimmed by 6 bases and V by 0 bases; bases with no gene match: 8. Germline CDR1 and CDR2: SGHRS and YFSETQ. The CDR3 loop is CASSLDTGVGSEAFF. Here the CDR3 DNA reads TGCGCCAGCAGCTTGGACACAGGGGTGGGTTCTGAAGCTTTCTTT.

The gene calls are TRBV7-8 and TRBJ2-1; no definite D call. Germline lookup yields CDR1 SGHVS and CDR2 FQNEAQ. The CDR3 covers 17 residues. V was cut by 5 bases and J by 4 bases, with 21 bases left in between. The CDR3 region has the DNA TGTGCCAGCAGCCCCTTTTTGGGCAGCTCCCCTTACAATGAGCAGTTCTTC. This gives the protein CASSPFLGSSPYNEQFF.

This chain uses TRBV6-5 with TRBJ2-3, with D uncertain. The germline gives CDR1 MNHEY, CDR2 SVGAGI. The V end was cut by 7 bases, the J end by 7 bases, with 18 bases between. The CDR3 is 14 residues long. Here the CDR3 reads CASTNGGEANTQYF. CDR3 sequence (DNA): TGTGCCAGCACCAACGGTGGCGAGGCTAATACGCAGTATTTT.

This chain links TRBV11-2 with TRBJ1-5, with D uncertain. The germline gives CDR1 SGHAT, CDR2 FQNNGV. This CDR3 comprises 13 residues. The V end was cut by 1 base, the J end by 4 bases, with 5 bases between. Written as DNA, the CDR3 is TGTGCCAGCAGCTTAGCAGTAAATCAGCCCCAGCATTTT. Its protein product is CASSLAVNQPQHF.

J is TRBJ2-7 and V is TRBV5-8; possible D gene TRBD2, 5 bases. V gave up 3 bases and J gave up 11 bases, with 15 bases separating them. CDR3 length: 12 residues. Germline V CDR1 and CDR2: SGHTS, YDEGEE. CDR3 DNA sequence: TGTGCCAGCAGCTCGTTGGGTGGGAGAGAGTACTTC. Protein: CASSSLGGREYF.

V is TRBV5-4 and J is TRBJ1-2; 7 bases map to TRBD1. The V gene's germline CDR1 is SGHNT and CDR2 YYREEE (reference sequence). CDR3 length: 16 amino acids. With 0 bases clipped from V and 6 bases from J, the junction kept 11 bases outside the gene matches. The CDR3, as DNA: TGTGCCAGCAGCTTGGGAGGACAGGCCTCGGGGAATGGCTACACCTTC. Its translation: CASSLGGQASGNGYTF.

V and J are TRBV27 and TRBJ2-4, with no clear D. The length of the CDR3 is 16 residues. V was shortened by 5 bases and J by 0 bases, with 14 bases between the two germline ends. Germline values: CDR1 MNHEY, CDR2 SMNVEV (reference sequence). The CDR3 reads CASSPDVRLAKNIQYF. CDR3 nucleotides: TGTGCCAGCAGTCCAGACGTGCGCCTAGCCAAAAACATTCAGTACTTC.

Comment on this clone: This sample includes further DNA sequences coding for the same CDR3. The V and J genes are TRBV18 and TRBJ1-2; D might be TRBD1 (6 bases). CDR1 and CDR2 (germline): KGHSH, LQKENI. This CDR3 region has 14 residues. Deletions cut 3 bases from V and 5 bases from J, with 13 bases between. The CDR3 sequence is CASSPAGEGYGYTF. The CDR3 DNA is TGTGCCAGCTCACCCGCAGGGGAAGGATATGGCTACACCTTC.

V is TRBV30 and J is TRBJ2-3; no reliable D call. Trimming pared 0 bases from V and 14 bases from J, leaving 12 bases between. Looked up from germline, CDR1 is GTSNPN and CDR2 is SVGIG (reference sequence). The CDR3 runs 11 residues. The CDR3: CAWSVGRFLYF. CDR3 DNA sequence: TGTGCCTGGAGTGTAGGTCGTTTTCTGTATTTT.

The gene calls are TRBV30 and TRBJ2-1; no definite D call. Germline loops: CDR1 GTSNPN, CDR2 SVGIG (reference sequence). The CDR3 sequence is 13 residues long. V dropped 3 bases and J dropped 1 base, with 7 bases sitting between them. The CDR3 sequence: CAWRTASYNEQFF. The CDR3 region has the DNA TGTGCCTGGAGGACGGCATCCTACAATGAGCAGTTCTTC.

Concerning this clone: At the DNA level, this CDR3 is encoded by other sequences in the same sample as well. The chain joins TRBV5-1 to TRBJ2-1, with 10 bases matching TRBD2. Germline V gene data show CDR1 as SGHRS and CDR2 as YFSETQ. This CDR3 is 15 amino acids long. Trimming took 0 bases from V and 4 from J; bases not matched to a gene: 1. This chain's CDR3 is CASSLASGSYNEQFF. The CDR3 region has the DNA TGCGCCAGCAGCTTGGCTAGCGGGAGTTACAATGAGCAGTTCTTC. Drawing the rest from reference TRBV5-1 and TRBJ2-1, the complete variable domain is KAGVTQTPRYLIKTRGQQVTLSCSPISGHRSVSWYQQTPGQGLQFLFEYFSETQRNKGNFPGRFSGRQFSNSRSEMNVSTLELGDSALYLCASSLASGSYNEQFFGPGTRLTVL.

The chain links TRBV6-5 to TRBJ2-3; TRBD2 is a possible D gene (5 bases). This CDR3 has 14 amino acids. Trimming took off 6 bases at V and 4 bases at J, with 14 bases between the two ends. CDR1 and CDR2 from the germline V gene are MNHEY and SVGAGI. This CDR3 reads CASSSGSHADTQYF. The CDR3 coding sequence is TGTGCCAGCAGCTCGGGGAGTCACGCAGATACGCAGTATTTT.

A single count supports this clone. As DNA, the CDR3 is TGTGCCAGCAGCTTAGGTGGTTCCACGTACATTCAGTACTTC. Protein product: CASSLGGSTYIQYF. This chain joins TRBV7-2 and TRBJ2-4, with D uncertain. Germline CDR1 and CDR2: SGHTA and FQGNSA. CDR3 size: 14 residues. The V end was cut by 1 base, the J end by 8 bases, with 12 bases between.

This chain connects TRBV6-6 to TRBJ1-5; possible D gene TRBD1, 5 bases. Trimming took 5 bases from V and 7 from J, leaving 15 bases between them. Germline V gene sequence: CDR1 MNHNY, CDR2 SVGAGI (reference sequence). The CDR3 totals 14 residues. CDR3 sequence reads: CASSGGGSWQPQHF. CDR3 DNA sequence: TGTGCCAGCAGTGGGGGGGGATCCTGGCAGCCCCAGCATTTT.